Listed here is a single TCR beta chain. The antigen remains unidentified. The record originates from a study of CD8+CD57+ T cells in acquired aplastic anemia. On the study more broadly: An average of roughly 3 ug of DNA was obtained from sorted CD4+ and CD8+ cells.

Study findings and constraints: Patients did not significantly differ from controls in CD8+ Simpson's diversity.

J was trimmed by 3 bases and V by 7 bases; bases with no gene match: 9. Germline assignment: CDR1 SGHTA and CDR2 FQGNSA. This CDR3 has 16 residues. CDR3 and TCR beta VDJ profiling relied on genomic DNA as the template. TCRdb used MiXCR to reprocess the reads, holding one entry per CDR3 protein. The sample has approximately 300,000 distinct CDR3 sequences, roughly 59% seen once. Those patients picked for sequencing had displayed CD8+CD57+ cell expansion on flow cytometry. The patients, all of them, had severe acquired aplastic anemia. The material sequenced was sorted CD4+, CD8+, or CD8+CD57+ T cells (not recorded which) from PBMCs. The sequence derives from a human donor with aplastic anemia. The chain carries TRBV7-2 and TRBJ2-7, with 13 bases lining up with TRBD2. Written as DNA, the CDR3 is TGTGCCAGCACCTTTGCGGGACTAGCGGGGCTCTACGAGCAGTACTTC. Translated: CASTFAGLAGLYEQYF. Combining the CDR3 with reference TRBV7-2 and TRBJ2-7 gives the whole variable domain GAGVSQSPSNKVTEKGKDVELRCDPISGHTALYWYRQSLGQGLEFLIYFQGNSAPDKSGLPSDRFSAERTGGSVSTLTIQRTQQEDSAVYLCASTFAGLAGLYEQYFGPGTRLTVT.